These 10 T cell receptor beta chains were all obtained from the same sample, sequenced in a study of T cells after somatic rescue of genetic block. Profiled with immunoSEQ multiplex PCR; TCRdb holds only in-frame clones, not every one. The sample has about 72,000 clones, approximately 90% seen once. Sequenced: peripheral blood mononuclear cells (PBMCs). The receptor source for this set is a man aged 25-45 years.

The rearrangement joins TRBV6-6 to TRBJ1-2; the match to TRBD1 covers 9 bases. V lost 4 bases, J lost 6 bases, and 9 bases stayed unmatched. Germline CDR1 and CDR2: MNHNY and SVGAGI (reference sequence). The CDR3 has 15 amino acids. CDR3 protein: CASSSVRGTGNGYTF. CDR3 DNA sequence: TGTGCCAGCAGTTCAGTTCGCGGGACAGGGAATGGCTACACCTTC.

This chain joins TRBV5-6 and TRBJ2-7; possibly TRBD2 for D (6 bases). The CDR3 sequence is 15 residues long. Trimming took 4 bases from V and 0 from J, leaving 14 bases between them. The germline CDR1 and CDR2 sequences are SGHDT and YYEEEE. The CDR3 loop is CASSTRPGLSYEQYF. DNA of the CDR3: TGTGCCAGCAGCACACGACCGGGACTCTCCTACGAGCAGTACTTC.

V and J are TRBV5-1 and TRBJ2-3, with a possible D match to TRBD2 (5 bases). The CDR3 is made up of 16 amino acids. Deletions cut 0 bases from V and 1 base from J, with 12 bases between. Germline CDR1 reads SGHRS; CDR2 reads YFSETQ. The CDR3 DNA follows: TGCGCCAGCAGCTTGGTCGTAGCGAGTGGCACAGATACGCAGTATTTT. Its translation is CASSLVVASGTDTQYF.

The table lists this clone with a count of one. This chain joins TRBV2 and TRBJ1-5; 7 nucleotides match TRBD1. This CDR3 contains 15 residues. Germline-derived CDR1 and CDR2 are SNHLY and FYNNEI. The V and J ends lost 1 base and 3 bases, in that order; junction bases with no gene match: 3. In DNA form, the CDR3 reads TGTGCCAGCAGTGAAGAGGGGGCCCTCAATCAGCCCCAGCATTTT. This gives the protein CASSEEGALNQPQHF.

V is TRBV5-1 and J is TRBJ2-7; D possibly corresponds to TRBD1 (6 bases). The CDR3 loop spans 16 amino acids. The V end lost 0 bases, the J end lost 0 bases, and 13 bases lay between the germline ends. Germline assignment: CDR1 SGHRS and CDR2 YFSETQ. For the CDR3, the DNA is TGCGCCAGCAGCTTGGTAATGGGACAAAGCTCCTACGAGCAGTACTTC. This gives the protein CASSLVMGQSSYEQYF.

The chain uses TRBV7-6 and TRBJ2-1; D is tentatively TRBD1 or TRBD2 (5 bases each). V lost 5 bases to trimming and J lost 10 bases, with 15 bases between them. Germline V gene data show CDR1 as SGHVS and CDR2 as FNYEAQ. The CDR3 sequence is 13 residues long. The CDR3 loop is CASSPGPPMEQFF. CDR3 DNA: TGTGCCAGCAGCCCGGGACCCCCGATGGAGCAGTTCTTC. The entire variable domain, with the rest obtained from reference TRBV7-6 and TRBJ2-1, is as follows: GAGVSQSPRYKVTKRGQDVALRCDPISGHVSLYWYRQALGQGPEFLTYFNYEAQQDKSGLPNDRFSAERPEGSISTLTIQRTEQRDSAMYRCASSPGPPMEQFFGPGTRLTVL.

V is TRBV6-6 and J is TRBJ2-5; D perhaps matches TRBD2 (6 bases). TRBJ2-7 explains the end of the DNA better; the J call may be wrong. The germline CDR1 and CDR2 sequences are MNHNY and SVGAGI (reference sequence). The CDR3 length is 13 residues. CDR3 DNA sequence: TGTGCCAGCGGGCGGGGACTCTTCTACGAGCAGTACTTC. This gives the protein CASGRGLFYEQYF.

The V and J genes are TRBV4-1 and TRBJ1-4; 7 nucleotides align to TRBD1. V was clipped by 2 bases and J by 5 bases; unmatched bases: 5. The CDR3 sequence is 15 residues long. In germline, CDR1 is MGHRA, CDR2 YSYEKL. This CDR3 reads CASSQNPGQNEKLFF. CDR3 DNA: TGCGCCAGCAGCCAAAATCCGGGACAGAATGAAAAACTGTTTTTT.

CDR3 in DNA: TGTGCCAGTAGTCCACGACAGGGTCGGTGGGAGACCCAGTACTTC. It is translated as CASSPRQGRWETQYF. The rearrangement joins TRBV19 to TRBJ2-5, with 7 positions matching TRBD1. The V segment lost 5 bases and the J segment 5 bases; nucleotides outside the gene matches: 11. The germline gives CDR1 LNHDA, CDR2 SQIVND (reference sequence). This CDR3 is built from 15 residues.

This clone appeared once. The rearrangement links TRBV7-3 to TRBJ2-1; 9 bases align to TRBD1. CDR1 and CDR2 from the germline V gene are SGHTA and FQGTGA. This CDR3 is 17 amino acids long. Trimming at V came to 4 bases and at J to 6 bases, leaving 13 bases not matched to a gene. The CDR3 loop is CASSYTGTGKVGNEQFF. The CDR3 nucleotides are TGTGCCAGCAGCTATACCGGGACAGGGAAGGTGGGCAATGAGCAGTTCTTC.